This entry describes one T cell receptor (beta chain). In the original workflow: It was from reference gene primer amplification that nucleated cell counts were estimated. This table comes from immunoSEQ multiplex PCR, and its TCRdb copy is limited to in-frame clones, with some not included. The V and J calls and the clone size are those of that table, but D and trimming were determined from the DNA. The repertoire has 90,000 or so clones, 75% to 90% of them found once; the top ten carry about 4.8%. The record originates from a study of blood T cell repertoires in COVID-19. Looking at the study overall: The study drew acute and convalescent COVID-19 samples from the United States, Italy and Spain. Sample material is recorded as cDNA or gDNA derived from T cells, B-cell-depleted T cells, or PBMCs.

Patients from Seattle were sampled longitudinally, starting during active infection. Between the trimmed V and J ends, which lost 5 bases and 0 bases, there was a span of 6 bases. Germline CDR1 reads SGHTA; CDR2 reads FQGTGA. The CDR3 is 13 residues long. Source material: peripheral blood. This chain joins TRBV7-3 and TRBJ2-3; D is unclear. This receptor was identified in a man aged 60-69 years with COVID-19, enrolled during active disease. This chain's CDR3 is CASSLYSTDTQYF. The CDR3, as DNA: TGTGCCAGCAGCCTATACAGCACAGATACGCAGTATTTT.